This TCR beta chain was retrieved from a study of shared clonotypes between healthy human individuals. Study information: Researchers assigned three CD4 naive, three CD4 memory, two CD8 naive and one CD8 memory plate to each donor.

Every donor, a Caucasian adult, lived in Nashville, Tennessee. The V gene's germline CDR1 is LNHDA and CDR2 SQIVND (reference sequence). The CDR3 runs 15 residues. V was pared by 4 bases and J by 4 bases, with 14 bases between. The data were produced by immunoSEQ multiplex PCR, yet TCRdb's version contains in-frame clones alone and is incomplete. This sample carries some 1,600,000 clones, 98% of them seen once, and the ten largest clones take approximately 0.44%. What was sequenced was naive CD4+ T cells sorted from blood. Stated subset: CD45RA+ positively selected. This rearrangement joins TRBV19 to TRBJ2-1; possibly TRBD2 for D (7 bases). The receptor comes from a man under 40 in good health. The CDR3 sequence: CASSTRGAGYNEQFF. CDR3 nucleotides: TGTGCCAGTAGTACCCGGGGGGCGGGATACAATGAGCAGTTCTTC.